Described below is a single T cell receptor beta chain sequence and its context. Antigen: not known. At one boundary the junction diverges from the germline segment, which might be a read error. These data belong to a study of Ad26.COV2.S vaccination and SARS-CoV-2 variants. Study-wide context: The COV1001 Ad26.COV2.S trial arm included the donor. In the study, Ad26.COV2.S was injected intramuscularly once, or twice 56 days apart.

The treatment: around 19 received Ad26.COV2.S at low or high dose, single or two shots; about 5 received placebo; per-sample allocation not given. At day 63 after the first vaccine or placebo injection, samples were drawn. Profiled with immunoSEQ multiplex PCR; TCRdb holds only in-frame clones, not every one. The table shows 300,000 to 350,000 clones, with roughly 91% occurring only once. Study-wide results and limits: Breadth, reportedly substantial, characterized the spike-specific CD8+ and CD4+ T cell responses after vaccination. With respect to non-spike TCR breadth, vaccine and placebo recipients were similar.

Sample: peripheral blood, taken in a trial of Ad26.COV2.S vaccine versus placebo. This sequence originates from a person between 18 and 59 years old who received the Ad26.COV2.S COVID-19 vaccine or a placebo.

CDR3 sequence reads: CPISHKNTTLDTQYF. The CDR3 DNA sequence: TGTCCCATCAGTCACAAAAACACGACCCTAGATACGCAGTATTTT. This chain links TRBV10-3 with TRBJ2-3; D remains ambiguous. The germline V gene encodes CDR1 ENHRY and CDR2 SYGVKD. The CDR3 has 15 amino acids.